One sample yielded the 25 T cell receptor beta chains listed below, sequenced in a study of early T cells in non-severe SARS-CoV-2 infection (dated by TCRdb to 2020 to 2022). The library was prepared using 5' RACE. Sequenced on a NextSeq 500. TCRdb took the public reads, trimmed them with fastp at Q25, ran MiXCR for clone calling and kept in-frame beta chains. Every CDR3 protein is listed once, alongside the most common genes and DNA of its rows. Counted in this sample were about 62,000 distinct CDR3 sequences; roughly a tenth of them appeared once. The leading ten clones occupy 1.2% of the sample. Sequenced input: whole blood. The source is an adult who was a healthcare worker with PCR-confirmed SARS-CoV-2 infection or an uninfected control (not recorded which).

This clonotype was recorded many times. This chain links TRBV14 with TRBJ2-3, with D unclear. This CDR3 region has 15 residues. Germline values: CDR1 SGHDN, CDR2 FVKESK. V lost 0 bases, J lost 2 bases, and 9 bases lay in between. This CDR3 reads CASSQDPTATDTQYF. The CDR3 bases are TGTGCCAGCAGCCAAGATCCCACAGCCACAGATACGCAGTATTTT.

This sequence joins TRBV24-1 and TRBJ1-1; D may be TRBD1 (6 bases). CDR3 length: 13 amino acids. V was cut by 8 bases and J by 4 bases, with 13 bases left in between. Looked up from germline, CDR1 is KGHDR and CDR2 is SFDVKD. The CDR3 region has the DNA TGTGCCACCAAAGCAGGGGAGGGCACTGAAGCTTTCTTT. Translation gives CATKAGEGTEAFF.

This clonotype was counted ten times or more. J is TRBJ1-2 and V is TRBV27; 9 bases align to TRBD1. The length of the CDR3 is 16 residues. Trimming cost V 7 bases and J 0 bases; bases outside gene matches: 9. CDR1 and CDR2 from the germline V gene are MNHEY and SMNVEV (reference sequence). The DNA of the CDR3 is TGTGCCAGCATGGACAGGGGAGACTTCACTAACTATGGCTACACCTTC. Translating it yields CASMDRGDFTNYGYTF.

This clonotype was seen ten or more times. The genes are TRBV6-1 and TRBJ1-2, with a possible D match to TRBD1 (6 bases). CDR3 length: 14 amino acids. Germline assignment: CDR1 MNHNS and CDR2 SASEGT. V was cut by 4 bases and J by 3 bases, with 12 bases left in between. The CDR3 DNA is TGTGCCAGCAGTGGCGGACAGACTTACTATGGCTACACCTTC. This translates into CASSGGQTYYGYTF.

V usage is TRBV2 and J usage is TRBJ2-2, with D possibly TRBD2 on 6 matching bases. This CDR3 is built from 15 residues. Trimming removed 4 bases at V and 2 bases at J, with 11 bases between. The germline CDR1 and CDR2 sequences are SNHLY and FYNNEI. CDR3 sequence reads: CASSVWRANTGELFF. The DNA for the CDR3 is TGTGCCAGCAGTGTATGGAGGGCTAACACCGGGGAGCTGTTTTTT.

Many counts were recorded for this clonotype. The CDR3 DNA is TGTGCCAGCAGCCAAGTGAGACGGACAGATACGCAGTATTTT. It yields the protein CASSQVRRTDTQYF. The chain is built from TRBV3-1 and TRBJ2-3, with D hard to call. This CDR3 has 14 residues. V was cut by 1 base and J by 3 bases, with 8 bases left in between. Germline CDR1 reads LGHDT; CDR2 reads YNNKEL (reference sequence).

This clonotype was observed at least ten times. V is TRBV11-2 and J is TRBJ1-6; 8 nucleotides line up with TRBD1. Germline CDR1 is SGHAT and CDR2 is FQNNGV. V trimming: 5 bases; J trimming: 8 bases; junction bases outside the gene matches: 5. The CDR3 contains 14 residues. CDR3 DNA: TGTGCCAGCAGCGTCAGGGGGCGAGATTCACCCCTCCACTTT. This encodes CASSVRGRDSPLHF.

This clonotype was observed a few times. The V and J genes are TRBV12-3 or TRBV12-4 and TRBJ2-5; TRBD2 matches at 12 bases. The CDR3 spans 16 residues. Trimming took 3 bases from V and 2 from J; bases not matched to a gene: 4. The CDR3 bases are TGTGCCAGCAGTTTTGGACTAGCGGGGCCTCAAGAGACCCAGTACTTC. The encoded protein is CASSFGLAGPQETQYF.

The chain joins TRBV10-3 to TRBJ1-1; a weak D match, TRBD1 (6 bases). V was pared by 8 bases and J by 6 bases, with 22 bases between. The CDR3 totals 15 residues. Per germline, CDR1 ENHRY and CDR2 SYGVKD. The CDR3 nucleotides are TGTGCCATCTCGGGGCGGCTACAGGGACGTGCTGAAGCTTTCTTT. Protein product: CAISGRLQGRAEAFF.

This chain joins TRBV5-6 and TRBJ2-2, with TRBD2 as a possible D gene (6 bases). The V end was cut by 4 bases, the J end by 6 bases, with 16 bases between. Looked up from germline, CDR1 is SGHDT and CDR2 is YYEEEE. This CDR3 is built from 15 residues. Here the CDR3 DNA reads TGTGCCAGCAGCGGGGGGACCCACACCGCCGGGGAGCTGTTTTTT. Its protein product is CASSGGTHTAGELFF.

A few counts support this clonotype. The chain carries TRBV12-3 or TRBV12-4 and TRBJ2-5; no reliable D call. The CDR3 is 13 residues long. Deletions cut 2 bases from V and 3 bases from J, with 7 bases between. The CDR3 bases are TGTGCCAGCAGTTTATCCCGGGAAGAGACCCAGTACTTC. It codes for CASSLSREETQYF.

In its sample, this clonotype was seen many times. The V gene is TRBV5-1, the J gene TRBJ1-6; D possibly corresponds to TRBD1 (5 bases). The germline CDR1 and CDR2 sequences are SGHRS and YFSETQ. This CDR3 is built from 15 residues. V was shortened by 1 base and J by 8 bases, with 13 bases between the two germline ends. CDR3 in amino acids: CASSLRGSMDSPLHF. The CDR3 DNA reads TGCGCCAGCAGCTTGCGGGGGTCGATGGATTCACCCCTCCACTTT. Full variable domain (outside the CDR3, taken from reference TRBV5-1 and TRBJ1-6): KAGVTQTPRYLIKTRGQQVTLSCSPISGHRSVSWYQQTPGQGLQFLFEYFSETQRNKGNFPGRFSGRQFSNSRSEMNVSTLELGDSALYLCASSLRGSMDSPLHFGNGTRLTVT.

V and J are TRBV2 and TRBJ1-5; possibly TRBD1 for D (5 bases). The CDR3 runs to 17 residues. Looked up from germline, CDR1 is SNHLY and CDR2 is FYNNEI. V lost 3 bases and J lost 4, with 19 bases in between. CDR3 DNA sequence: TGTGCCAGCAGTGAGGTTGGGGCCGCGAATCTTAATCAGCCCCAGCATTTT. Protein product: CASSEVGAANLNQPQHF.

This clonotype was detected ten times or more. In DNA form, the CDR3 reads TGTGCCAGCAGCTTTGGGGGACAGGCCCCCGGGGAGCTGTTTTTT. Protein: CASSFGGQAPGELFF. This chain joins TRBV11-2 and TRBJ2-2; 8 positions match TRBD1. V lost 3 bases, J lost 6 bases, and 6 bases stayed unmatched. Germline CDR1 and CDR2: SGHAT and FQNNGV. This CDR3 contains 15 residues.

V is TRBV5-1 and J is TRBJ2-7, with a weak D call TRBD2 (5 bases). The CDR3 covers 14 residues. Trimming took off 0 bases at V and 6 bases at J, with 13 bases between the two ends. Germline CDR1 reads SGHRS; CDR2 reads YFSETQ. CDR3 nucleotide sequence: TGCGCCAGCAGCTTGGGGTCTCGAGGAGGCGAGCAGTACGTC. It translates to CASSLGSRGGEQYV.

This clonotype was seen a few times. J is TRBJ1-5 and V is TRBV20-1; 10 bases map to TRBD1. CDR1 and CDR2 (germline): DFQATT, SNEGSKA (reference sequence). The CDR3 totals 13 residues. V lost 6 bases, J lost 7 bases, and 6 bases stayed unmatched. The CDR3 loop is CSAKTGGGQPQHF. The CDR3, as DNA: TGCAGTGCGAAGACAGGGGGCGGGCAGCCCCAGCATTTT.

This clonotype has more than one count but fewer than ten. DNA of the CDR3: TGTGCCAGCAGCCGGGGGAGGAACACCGGGGAGCTGTTTTTT. It is translated as CASSRGRNTGELFF. This chain links TRBV3-1 with TRBJ2-2; D could derive from TRBD1 or TRBD2 (5 bases each). With 4 bases removed from V and 1 base from J, the gap between germline ends came to 7 bases. Germline CDR1 reads LGHDT; CDR2 reads YNNKEL (reference sequence). This CDR3 has 14 amino acids.

The chain carries TRBV18 and TRBJ1-2; D perhaps matches TRBD1 (5 bases). Germline-derived CDR1 and CDR2 are KGHSH and LQKENI. Trimming cost V 4 bases and J 2 bases, with 8 bases left between them. This CDR3 is 13 amino acids long. Written as DNA, the CDR3 is TGTGCCAGCTCACAAGGGGAGAACTATGGCTACACCTTC. It specifies CASSQGENYGYTF.

This clonotype has only a few counts. The rearrangement links TRBV20-1 to TRBJ2-7; 10 positions match TRBD2. J was trimmed by 6 bases and V by 2 bases; bases with no gene match: 10. The CDR3 runs to 15 residues. Germline V gives CDR1 DFQATT, CDR2 SNEGSKA (reference sequence). The CDR3 protein is CSARKTAGTSAEQYV. Here the CDR3 DNA reads TGCAGTGCTAGAAAAACCGCCGGGACTAGCGCCGAGCAGTACGTC.

The chain joins TRBV11-3 to TRBJ2-4; 7 nucleotides agree with TRBD1. This CDR3 region has 14 residues. Germline CDR1 reads SGHNT; CDR2 reads YENEEA. V gave up 5 bases and J gave up 5 bases; unmatched junction bases: 6. The CDR3 bases are TGTGCCAGCAGCCTCGGGACAGACGAAAACATTCAGTACTTC. It translates to CASSLGTDENIQYF.

This clonotype was seen a few times. The chain carries TRBV6-6 and TRBJ2-5; 9 bases agree with TRBD1. The CDR3 loop spans 14 amino acids. CDR1 MNHNY and CDR2 SVGAGI come from the germline V gene (reference sequence). Trimming at V came to 6 bases and at J to 5 bases, leaving 7 bases not matched to a gene. The CDR3 DNA reads as TGTGCCAGCAGCTCCATCGACAGGGGGGAGACCCAGTACTTC. Translating gives CASSSIDRGETQYF.

To note about this clonotype: Likely a read error: the CDR3 ends without its conserved phenylalanine or tryptophan. The rearrangement joins TRBV28 to TRBJ2-5; D perhaps matches TRBD2 (7 bases). CDR3 size: 15 residues. In germline, CDR1 is MDHEN, CDR2 SYDVKM. Trimming pared 4 bases from V and 5 bases from J, leaving 17 bases between. The CDR3 region is CASSWGGGHPETQYS. The CDR3 coding sequence is TGTGCCAGCAGTTGGGGCGGGGGCCACCCGGAGACCCAGTACTCC.

This clonotype was observed a few times. This rearrangement joins TRBV5-5 to TRBJ1-2; 8 bases map to TRBD1. The trim removed 3 bases at V and 6 bases at J, leaving 4 bases unmatched. Germline V CDR1 and CDR2: SGHKS, YYEKEE (reference sequence). The CDR3 runs 13 residues. The CDR3 spells CASSSGQGNGYTF. DNA of the CDR3: TGTGCCAGCAGCTCCGGACAGGGTAATGGCTACACCTTC.

V usage is TRBV7-9 and J usage is TRBJ2-5; D perhaps matches TRBD2 (7 bases). V gave up 7 bases and J gave up 3 bases, with 21 bases separating them. Looked up from germline, CDR1 is SEHNR and CDR2 is FQNEAQ (reference sequence). This CDR3 has 16 amino acids. CDR3 DNA sequence: TGTGCCAGCATCCAGGGTCCGGGGGGCTTTAAAGAGACCCAGTACTTC. Encoded protein: CASIQGPGGFKETQYF.

In its sample, this clonotype was seen a few times. V gene TRBV3-1 combines with J gene TRBJ2-3; 8 bases are shared with TRBD2. The CDR3 has 12 amino acids. Germline-derived CDR1 and CDR2 are LGHDT and YNNKEL (reference sequence). The V and J ends lost 4 bases and 14 bases, in that order; junction bases with no gene match: 8. The DNA for the CDR3 is TGTGCCAGCAGCCCTCCCGGGACTAGTCTGTATTTT. As protein: CASSPPGTSLYF.